Listed below are T cell receptor beta chains from one sample, sequenced in a study of PD-1 blockade in classical Hodgkin lymphoma. The data were produced by immunoSEQ multiplex PCR, yet TCRdb's version contains in-frame clones alone and is incomplete. There are some 27,000 clones in the sample; roughly 80% occur only once, and around 0.58% lies in the top ten. Specimen: CD4+ T cells from blood, collected before the fourth cycle of nivolumab. The source is a human donor with classical Hodgkin lymphoma. CDR3s include the opening cysteine and the closing phenylalanine or tryptophan. A D gene is named only where the DNA matches it firmly. The listing skips clone size in some rows; elsewhere it reads once, few, many or a size class.

TRBV6-1	TRBJ1-1	-	-	TGTGCCAGCAGTGAAGGCCTTGGGGGGGGCCCCGCTACTGAAGCTTTCTTT	CASSEGLGGGPATEAFF
TRBV6-1	TRBJ1-1	-	TRBD1	TGTGCCAGCAGGCCCGGGACAGGACCGAACACTGAAGCTTTCTTT	CASRPGTGPNTEAFF
TRBV14	TRBJ1-3	-	-	TGTGCCAGCAGCCAAGATGTGGCAGCCTCTGGAAACACCATATATTTT	CASSQDVAASGNTIYF
TRBV6-5	TRBJ1-1	few	-	TGTGCCAGCAGTTACTCGGGCCTTGGGGGTGGCACTGAAGCTTTCTTT	CASSYSGLGGGTEAFF
TRBV11-3	TRBJ2-3	-	TRBD2	TGTGCCAGCAGCCTGAAACCGGGACTAGCGGGGGGCACAGATACGCAGTATTTT	CASSLKPGLAGGTDTQYF
TRBV5-1	TRBJ1-4	-	TRBD1	TGCGCCAGCAGCACGGGACAGGGGGCGCGTTCTGAAAAACTGTTTTTT	CASSTGQGARSEKLFF
TRBV2	TRBJ2-6	-	-	TGTGCCAGCAGTGATTGGGAGGCTGGGGCCAACGTCCTGACTTTC	CASSDWEAGANVLTF
TRBV5-1	TRBJ1-4	-	TRBD1	TGCGCCAGCAGCTTACAGGGGGAACGTGAAAAACTGTTTTTT	CASSLQGEREKLFF
TRBV30	TRBJ1-1	-	TRBD1	TGTGCCTGGACCACAGGGGCAAGGGGTGAAGCTTTCTTT	CAWTTGARGEAFF
TRBV25-1	TRBJ2-3	-	-	TGTGCCAGCAGTGAAAACGGGGGCCTCACAGATACGCAGTATTTT	CASSENGGLTDTQYF
TRBV5-1	TRBJ1-1	-	TRBD1	TGCGCCAGCAGCTTGGTCGGCAGGGGGGGCACTGAAGCTTTCTTT	CASSLVGRGGTEAFF
TRBV14	TRBJ2-1	-	TRBD2	TGTGCCAGCAGCCGGACTAGCGGGGGGGCATATGAGCAGTTCTTC	CASSRTSGGAYEQFF
TRBV2	TRBJ1-2	-	-	TGTGCCAGCAGTGAAGTACAAGCTAACTATGGCTACACCTTC	CASSEVQANYGYTF
TRBV12-5	TRBJ1-3	-	-	TGTGCTAGTGCGGGATCGGGCGGAAACACCATATATTTT	CASAGSGGNTIYF
TRBV6-1	TRBJ1-4	-	-	TGTGCCAGCAGTCCAGCCGGGAGTACGAGCGAAAAACTGTTTTTT	CASSPAGSTSEKLFF
TRBV5-1	TRBJ1-5	few	TRBD1	TGCGCCAGCAGCATACAGGGGAATCAGCCCCAGCATTTT	CASSIQGNQPQHF
TRBV27	TRBJ2-7	once	TRBD2	TGTGCCAGCAGTTTAGGACTAGCGGGGACGTACGAGCAGTACTTC	CASSLGLAGTYEQYF
TRBV25-1	TRBJ1-5	-	-	TGTGCCAGCAGTGAAAGATTGGACGGGCCCCAGCATTTT	CASSERLDGPQHF
TRBV7-8	TRBJ1-2	-	-	TGTGCCAGCAGCTTAGAAGGCCGGCTCTATGGCTACACCTTC	CASSLEGRLYGYTF
TRBV5-1	TRBJ1-1	-	-	TGCGCCAGCAGCCCCCTATCCATGAACACTGAAGCTTTCTTT	CASSPLSMNTEAFF
TRBV11-2	TRBJ2-1	-	-	TGTGCCAGCAGCTCGCCGGGACTCGGGTACAATGAGCAGTTCTTC	CASSSPGLGYNEQFF
TRBV7-9	TRBJ1-1	few	-	TGTGCCAGCAGCCAGACAGTGAACACTGAAGCTTTCTTT	CASSQTVNTEAFF
TRBV30	TRBJ1-3	few	-	TGTGCCTGGAGTGTAACCTCTGGAAACACCATATATTTT	CAWSVTSGNTIYF
TRBV28	TRBJ1-2	once	-	TGTGCCAGCAGTTCGACAGGCTATGGCTACACCTTC	CASSSTGYGYTF
TRBV21-1	TRBJ2-2	once	-	TGTGCCAGCAGCAAATACTTAACCGGGGAGCTGTTTTTT	CASSKYLTGELFF
TRBV5-1	TRBJ1-4	-	TRBD1	TGCGCCAGCAGCACCGGGACAGGGAATGAAAAACTGTTTTTT	CASSTGTGNEKLFF